The 20 T cell receptor beta chains given below trace back to one sample, sequenced in a study of blood T cell repertoires in COVID-19. Generated by immunoSEQ multiplex PCR, the TCRdb table keeps only in-frame clones and is missing some. The sample includes approximately 260,000 clones, around 86% of them seen just once. Sequencing was performed on peripheral blood. The receptors here all came from a man between 18 and 29 years old with active or convalescent COVID-19.

The chain carries TRBV7-9 and TRBJ2-5; maybe TRBD2 (6 bases). Trimming removed 5 bases at V and 4 bases at J, with 11 bases between. Looked up from germline, CDR1 is SEHNR and CDR2 is FQNEAQ (reference sequence). CDR3 size: 13 residues. CDR3 sequence reads: CASSMGGGETQYF. The CDR3 DNA follows: TGTGCCAGCAGCATGGGGGGAGGAGAGACCCAGTACTTC.

The J gene is TRBJ2-7, the V gene TRBV10-3, with 8 bases aligning to TRBD1. CDR1 is ENHRY and CDR2 is SYGVKD in the germline V gene. This CDR3 region has 14 residues. V lost 0 bases to trimming and J lost 2 bases; unmatched junction nucleotides: 0. CDR3 loop: CAISESGQAYEQYF. In DNA, the CDR3 is TGTGCCATCAGTGAGTCGGGACAGGCCTACGAGCAGTACTTC.

This chain links TRBV4-1 with TRBJ1-4, with 8 bases identical to TRBD1. This CDR3 has 14 amino acids. The germline V gene encodes CDR1 MGHRA and CDR2 YSYEKL. Trimming took 4 bases from V and 4 from J; bases not matched to a gene: 2. The CDR3 loop is CASSPGQVNEKLFF. Written as DNA, the CDR3 is TGCGCCAGCAGCCCGGGACAGGTTAATGAAAAACTGTTTTTT.

This sequence joins TRBV3-1 (or the pseudogene TRBV3-2) and TRBJ2-3; no definite D call. V lost 1 base, J lost 10 bases, and 9 bases lay in between. The CDR3 is 12 amino acids. Germline CDR1 reads LGHDT; CDR2 reads YNNKEL (reference sequence). CDR3 sequence (DNA): TGTGCCAGCAGCCAAGTGGTCGCGCCGCAGTATTTT. It specifies CASSQVVAPQYF.

The chain has TRBV7-2 and TRBJ2-1; 9 bases fit TRBD2. Germline trimming cut 3 bases from V and 5 bases from J; bases unmatched to any gene: 5. Germline-derived CDR1 and CDR2 are SGHTA and FQGNSA. The CDR3 extends over 15 amino acids. CDR3 residues: CASSFLAGEDNEQFF. CDR3 DNA sequence: TGTGCCAGCAGCTTCTTAGCGGGAGAGGACAATGAGCAGTTCTTC.

J is TRBJ1-1 and V is TRBV11-2; tentative D call: TRBD1 (6 bases). Trimming stripped 1 base from V and 4 bases from J, with 10 bases between. In germline, CDR1 is SGHAT, CDR2 FQNNGV. This CDR3 is 14 amino acids long. This chain's CDR3 is CASSLGQVSTEAFF. CDR3 DNA sequence: TGTGCCAGCAGCTTAGGACAGGTATCCACTGAAGCTTTCTTT.

J is TRBJ1-1 and V is TRBV4-1; D unresolved. CDR1 and CDR2 from the germline V gene are MGHRA and YSYEKL. Deletions cut 0 bases from V and 6 bases from J, with 14 bases between. This CDR3 spans 15 amino acids. In DNA, the CDR3 is TGCGCCAGCAGCCAAGATCTTTTCGTGCGGGCTGAAGCTTTCTTT. As protein: CASSQDLFVRAEAFF.

The V call is TRBV5-8, the J call TRBJ2-5; 15 bases match TRBD2. Germline CDR1 is SGHTS and CDR2 is YDEGEE. The CDR3 contains 16 residues. V lost 4 bases and J lost 2; bases outside the gene matches: 3. The CDR3 nucleotides read TGTGCCAGCAGCGCCGGACTAGCGGGAGGGCAAGAGACCCAGTACTTC. Protein sequence: CASSAGLAGGQETQYF.

CDR3 in amino acids: CASSFGGSYEQYF. The CDR3 nucleotides are TGCGCCAGCAGCTTCGGCGGATCCTACGAGCAGTACTTC. V gene TRBV5-1 combines with J gene TRBJ2-7; D is unclear. The V gene lost 2 bases and the J gene lost 1 base, with 7 bases spanning the gap. The CDR3 extends over 13 amino acids. CDR1 and CDR2 (germline): SGHRS, YFSETQ.

The chain employs TRBV7-9 and TRBJ2-1; 9 positions agree with TRBD2. CDR3 size: 15 residues. V lost 7 bases and J lost 4; bases outside the gene matches: 8. CDR1 and CDR2 (germline): SEHNR, FQNEAQ (reference sequence). As DNA, the CDR3 is TGTGCCAGCACCATTAGCGGGGGCCCATACAATGAGCAGTTCTTC. This sequence encodes CASTISGGPYNEQFF.

V is TRBV28 and J is TRBJ2-3, with 10 nucleotides matching TRBD2. The CDR3 has 13 residues. Germline CDR1 reads MDHEN; CDR2 reads SYDVKM. Trimming cost V 6 bases and J 6 bases; bases outside gene matches: 3. The CDR3 loop is CASSGLAEDTQYF. CDR3 nucleotides: TGTGCCAGCAGCGGACTAGCGGAGGATACGCAGTATTTT.

This chain joins TRBV29-1 and TRBJ2-1; maybe TRBD2 (5 bases). CDR1 is SQVTM and CDR2 is ANQGSEA in the germline V gene. The CDR3 is made up of 13 amino acids. V dropped 4 bases and J dropped 4 bases, with 11 bases sitting between them. In DNA form, the CDR3 reads TGCAGCGTTGTTAGTACGGGATACAATGAGCAGTTCTTC. Residues: CSVVSTGYNEQFF.

As regards this clone: An end of the junction does not agree with germline; a read error may underlie this. In the same sample, other DNA sequences code for this CDR3. V and J are TRBV11-2 and TRBJ2-1, with a tentative D call TRBD2 (7 bases). The CDR3 is made up of 16 amino acids. Germline CDR1 and CDR2: SGHAT and FQNNGV. This CDR3 reads CASSPDPGGRDNEQFF. In DNA form, the CDR3 reads TGTGCCAGCAGCCCAGACCCGGGAGGAAGGGACAATGAACAGTTCTTC. The full variable domain, in which reference TRBV11-2 and TRBJ2-1 provide the parts outside the CDR3, is EAGVAQSPRYKIIEKRQSVAFWCNPISGHATLYWYQQILGQGPKLLIQFQNNGVVDDSQLPKDRFSAERLKGVDSTLKIQPAKLEDSAVYLCASSPDPGGRDNEQFFGPGTRLTVL.

CDR3: CASSSSSSGNTIYF. CDR3 coding DNA: TGTGCCAGCTCAAGTAGTTCCTCTGGAAACACCATATATTTT. V usage is TRBV18 and J usage is TRBJ1-3, with D unclear. This CDR3 has 14 amino acids. Germline V gives CDR1 KGHSH, CDR2 LQKENI. Trimming removed 5 bases from V and 0 bases from J, with 8 bases in between.

The gene calls are TRBV7-2 and TRBJ2-7; TRBD1 matches 9 bases. Germline V gene data show CDR1 as SGHTA and CDR2 as FQGNSA. The trim removed 6 bases at V and 5 bases at J, leaving 8 bases unmatched. There are 14 residues in the CDR3. DNA for the CDR3: TGTGCCAGCAGGCCGGGGACAGGGACAAACGAGCAGTACTTC. It yields the protein CASRPGTGTNEQYF.

The chain recombines TRBV7-3 with TRBJ2-1; D uncertain. Trimming took 5 bases from V and 6 from J, leaving 11 bases between them. Germline CDR1 SGHTA, CDR2 FQGTGA. The CDR3 sequence is 13 residues long. This CDR3 is CASSHARSNEQFF. The CDR3, as DNA: TGTGCCAGCAGCCATGCTAGGAGCAATGAGCAGTTCTTC.

The V gene is TRBV19, the J gene TRBJ2-7, with 7 positions matching TRBD2. CDR1 and CDR2 (germline): LNHDA, SQIVND (reference sequence). The V and J ends lost 6 bases and 2 bases, in that order; junction bases with no gene match: 10. The CDR3 covers 15 residues. DNA of the CDR3: TGTGCCAGTAGCCCCGGGCGGGAGAGAGCCTACGAGCAGTACTTC. This gives the protein CASSPGRERAYEQYF.

The chain is built from TRBV11-1 and TRBJ1-3; D not resolved. Germline CDR1 SGHAT, CDR2 FQDESV (reference sequence). This CDR3 has 12 residues. Deletions cut 5 bases from V and 8 bases from J, with 10 bases between. Written as DNA, the CDR3 is TGTGCCAGCAGCCTGGGTGAGGACACCATATATTTT. It is translated as CASSLGEDTIYF.

The chain employs TRBV19 and TRBJ2-4, with 10 bases fitting TRBD2. This CDR3 region has 19 residues. Looked up from germline, CDR1 is LNHDA and CDR2 is SQIVND (reference sequence). The trim removed 3 bases at V and 1 base at J, leaving 12 bases unmatched. CDR3 protein: CASSIAGSGRLGAKNIQYF. The DNA for the CDR3 is TGTGCCAGTAGTATCGCCGGTAGCGGGAGGCTCGGGGCCAAAAACATTCAGTACTTC.

As to this clone: Other DNA sequences from this sample encode an identical CDR3 as well. The chain is built from TRBV28 and TRBJ1-1; D possibly corresponds to TRBD1 (5 bases). Trimming cost V 6 bases and J 2 bases, with 13 bases left between them. The CDR3 is made up of 14 amino acids. Germline CDR1 reads MDHEN; CDR2 reads SYDVKM. As DNA, the CDR3 is TGTGCCAGCAGCTTGGGGGGAGGAAACACTGAAGCTTTCTTT. Protein product: CASSLGGGNTEAFF.